This T cell receptor beta chain emerged from a study of T-cell reconstitution after alpha-beta-depleted transplantation in children. The TCRbeta library was prepared with unique molecular identifiers. TCRdb used MiXCR to reprocess the PCR reads, holding one entry per CDR3 protein. Of around 50,000 distinct CDR3 sequences detected, around 50% appear once; the ten largest clones hold under 40%. The CDR3 has 14 amino acids. The germline V gene has CDR1 MNHEY and CDR2 SMNVEV (reference sequence). V was clipped by 6 bases and J by 0 bases, with 9 bases between them. A word on this clonotype: The antigen is unknown.

Study-wide results and caveats: It was surviving recipient T cells and thymic progenitors that gave some patients high TCRbeta diversity at day 60.

This sample comprised peripheral blood, obtained before TCRalphabeta/CD19-depleted stem cell transplant. The receptor comes from a boy in the first two years of life with SCID, due to receive a stem cell transplant. V and J are TRBV27 and TRBJ1-3; unclear D gene. This CDR3 reads CASSKLDSGNTIYF. The CDR3, as DNA: TGTGCCAGCAGCAAATTGGACTCTGGAAACACCATATATTTT.